This T cell receptor beta chain derives from a study of T cells in localized non-small cell lung cancer. The CDR3 totals 17 residues. Germline V gives CDR1 MNHEY, CDR2 SMNVEV (reference sequence). Trimming pared 6 bases from V and 7 bases from J, leaving 22 bases between. Turning to this clone: The antigen remains unidentified.

Using immunoSEQ multiplex PCR, the repertoire was profiled, and TCRdb retains in-frame clones only, with some absent. The sample lists some 53,000 clones, just over 85% occurring once. Overall study findings and caveats: A median of about 54 of the top 100 tumor clones appeared in adjacent lung, which was paired and uninvolved.

The clonotype comes from a male donor older than 55 with stage III squamous cell lung carcinoma. The starting material was peripheral blood, obtained before any cancer treatment. The genes are TRBV27 and TRBJ1-6, with D tentatively TRBD1 (5 bases). The CDR3 sequence is CASRGPRSGPQNSPLHF. DNA for the CDR3: TGTGCCAGCAGGGGGCCCCGCTCGGGGCCTCAAAATTCACCCCTCCACTTT.